The 3 T cell receptor beta chains below come from one sample, sequenced in a study of blood T cell repertoires in COVID-19. The repertoire was sequenced with immunoSEQ multiplex PCR; TCRdb's copy has only in-frame clones and lacks some. The sample shows approximately 300,000 clones, over 80% of them seen only once. Sequencing was done on a sample of peripheral blood. These receptors were collected from a woman aged 40 to 50 with acute or convalescent COVID-19.

Here the CDR3 reads CASSPSGERPFF. The CDR3 nucleotides are TGTGCCAGCTCACCCTCTGGGGAGAGGCCTTTCTTT. V gene TRBV18 combines with J gene TRBJ1-1; D uncertain. This CDR3 has 12 residues. V dropped 3 bases and J dropped 12 bases, with 14 bases sitting between them. Germline V gene data show CDR1 as KGHSH and CDR2 as LQKENI.

The CDR3 DNA reads TGTGCCAGCAGTGAGGGCAGGGGCGTAAACACAGATACGCAGTATTTT. Translating it yields CASSEGRGVNTDTQYF. The gene calls are TRBV2 and TRBJ2-3; tentative D call: TRBD1 (6 bases). V was trimmed by 3 bases and J by 2 bases, leaving 15 bases between them. CDR1 SNHLY and CDR2 FYNNEI come from the germline V gene. The CDR3 is made up of 16 amino acids.

The chain links TRBV10-3 to TRBJ1-2, with TRBD1 matching 7 bases. This CDR3 region has 12 residues. CDR1 and CDR2 from the germline V gene are ENHRY and SYGVKD. V dropped 10 bases and J dropped 5; count of bases not matched to a gene: 7. CDR3 in amino acids: CATTGDEYGYTF. Written as DNA, the CDR3 is TGTGCCACTACAGGGGATGAATATGGCTACACCTTC.